This T cell receptor (beta chain) appears in the sequencing data of a study of Ad26.COV2.S vaccination and SARS-CoV-2 variants. Sequencing was performed with immunoSEQ multiplex PCR; in TCRdb, only in-frame clones are kept and a portion is missing. The table has some 480,000 clones, around 88% seen once. Trimming shortened V by 6 bases and J by 5 bases, and 16 bases separated the two germline ends. Germline lookup yields CDR1 MNHEY and CDR2 SMNVEV (reference sequence). The CDR3 extends over 15 amino acids. Treatment described: around 19 received Ad26.COV2.S at low or high dose, single or two shots; a few received placebo; per-sample allocation not given. It was on day 63 after the first vaccine or placebo injection that samples were taken. The donor was a Boston adult aged 18-55 years.

V gene TRBV27 combines with J gene TRBJ1-4; D is unresolved. This clonotype was sampled from a person aged 18-65 years who received the Ad26.COV2.S COVID-19 vaccine or a placebo. The sample consisted of peripheral blood, taken in a trial of Ad26.COV2.S vaccine versus placebo. CDR3 bases: TGTGCCAGCAGCCCGCGTCTCCTTAGGAATGAAAAACTGTTTTTT. Its protein product is CASSPRLLRNEKLFF.